This T cell receptor beta chain emerged from a study of PD-1 blockade in classical Hodgkin lymphoma. Study in general: Nivolumab was administered to patients intravenously at 3 mg/kg every 2 weeks. Study-wide results and caveats: Lower baseline TCR diversity was reported for newly diagnosed patients than for healthy donors. Complete responders had baseline diversity similar to newly diagnosed patients. There remain no defined causes for the repertoire differences, which possibly reflect disease activity or prior therapy.

The length of the CDR3 is 16 residues. Germline V gene sequence: CDR1 MDHEN, CDR2 SYDVKM. Unmatched junction bases numbered 9, after V lost 2 bases and J lost 4 bases. Assay used: immunoSEQ multiplex PCR; TCRdb lists only in-frame clones, some missing. The sample yields 55,000 to 80,000 clones, more than 85% seen once. Following autologous stem cell transplantation, relapse occurred in every patient, and exposure to brentuximab vedotin varied. In the case of this clone: What it binds is unknown.

This material consisted of peripheral blood mononuclear cells (PBMCs), taken at baseline. The rearrangement links TRBV28 to TRBJ2-3; 7 bases agree with TRBD2. This TCR derives from a human donor with classical Hodgkin lymphoma. The CDR3 nucleotides read TGTGCCAGCAGTTTAAGTAGCGGGCGGTTGGCAGATACGCAGTATTTT. Translation: CASSLSSGRLADTQYF.